Listed below are T cell receptor beta chains from one sample, sequenced in a study of blood T cell repertoires in COVID-19. Sequenced by immunoSEQ multiplex PCR; TCRdb stores in-frame clones only, minus some. The sample gives 200,000 to 250,000 clones, roughly 76% of which show up once; approximately 5.4% is in the top ten. The source material was peripheral blood. The receptor set was obtained from a human donor in a cohort sampled during active COVID-19. Both conserved end residues are part of each CDR3. D genes are given only for firm matches. Clone size is given for some rows only: seen once, a few or many times, or a class if the clone is expanded.

TRBJ2-7 TRBV28 - TRBD1 CASSPPGQGRKEQYF TGTGCCAGCAGTCCCCCCGGACAGGGACGAAAGGAGCAGTACTTC
TRBJ1-3 TRBV27 - TRBD1 CASRLSGTGSGNTIYF TGTGCCAGCAGACTGAGTGGGACAGGCTCTGGAAACACCATATATTTT
TRBJ2-2 TRBV7-2 - TRBD2 CASSLAVGLVTGELFF TGTGCCAGCAGCTTAGCCGTGGGACTAGTAACCGGGGAGCTGTTTTTT
TRBJ1-5 TRBV5-1 - - CASSLGGEGQPQHF TGCGCCAGCAGCTTGGGCGGGGAGGGTCAGCCCCAGCATTTT
TRBJ2-3 TRBV5-4 - - CASSSRFMGTDTQYF TGTGCCAGCAGCTCTCGGTTTATGGGCACAGATACGCAGTATTTT
TRBJ1-6 TRBV9 - - CASSVGPAGVNSPLHF TGTGCCAGCAGCGTAGGCCCCGCAGGGGTTAATTCACCCCTCCACTTT
TRBJ2-5 TRBV30 - TRBD2 CAWIPGTRERETQYF TGTGCCTGGATTCCCGGGACTAGAGAAAGGGAGACCCAGTACTTC
TRBJ1-4 TRBV11-2 - TRBD1 CASSLQGAGEKLFF TGTGCCAGCAGCCTACAGGGGGCCGGTGAAAAACTGTTTTTT
TRBJ1-2 TRBV6-2/TRBV6-3 - - CASSYENYGYTF TGTGCCAGCAGTTATGAGAATTATGGCTACACCTTC
TRBJ2-7 TRBV4-2 few TRBD1 CASSRGQGAYEQYF TGTGCCAGCAGCCGGGGACAGGGGGCGTACGAGCAGTACTTC
TRBJ1-1 TRBV20-1 - - CSAPLNTEAFF TGCAGTGCCCCTTTAAACACTGAAGCTTTCTTT
TRBJ2-7 TRBV5-6 once - CASSLGLVSHEQYF TGTGCCAGCAGCTTGGGACTAGTTTCCCACGAGCAGTACTTC
TRBJ1-5 TRBV24-1 - - CATSDSTGYSNQPQHF TGTGCCACCAGTGACTCGACAGGTTATAGCAATCAGCCCCAGCATTTT
TRBJ2-1 TRBV11-3 - - CASSSAPRGWAGMNYNEQFF TGTGCCAGCAGCTCAGCCCCGCGCGGGTGGGCGGGAATGAATTACAATGAGCAGTTCTTC
TRBJ1-1 TRBV4-3 - - CASSQGGGNTEAFF TGCGCCAGCAGCCAAGGGGGAGGGAACACTGAAGCTTTCTTT
TRBJ1-1 TRBV4-1 - - CASSQQENTEAFF TGCGCCAGCAGCCAGCAGGAGAACACTGAAGCTTTCTTT
TRBJ2-1 TRBV6-1 - TRBD2 CASSDWGSSGSFEQFF TGTGCCAGCAGTGACTGGGGAAGTAGCGGGAGTTTTGAGCAGTTCTTC
TRBJ2-7 TRBV27 - - CASSPTDNSYEQYF TGTGCCAGCAGTCCAACGGACAACTCCTACGAGCAGTACTTC